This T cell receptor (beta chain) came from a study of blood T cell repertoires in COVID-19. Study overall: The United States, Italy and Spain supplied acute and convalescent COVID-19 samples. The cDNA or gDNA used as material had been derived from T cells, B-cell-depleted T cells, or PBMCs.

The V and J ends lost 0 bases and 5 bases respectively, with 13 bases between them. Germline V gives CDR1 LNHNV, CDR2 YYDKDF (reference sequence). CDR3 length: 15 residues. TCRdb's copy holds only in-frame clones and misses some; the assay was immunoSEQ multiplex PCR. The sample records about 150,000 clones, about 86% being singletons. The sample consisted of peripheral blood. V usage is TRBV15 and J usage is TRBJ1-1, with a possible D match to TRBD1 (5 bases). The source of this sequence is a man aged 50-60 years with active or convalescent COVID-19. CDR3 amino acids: CATSRDGQGGTEAFF. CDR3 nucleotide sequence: TGTGCCACCAGCAGAGATGGGCAGGGTGGGACTGAAGCTTTCTTT. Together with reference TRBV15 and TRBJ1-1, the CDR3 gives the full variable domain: DAMVIQNPRYQVTQFGKPVTLSCSQTLNHNVMYWYQQKSSQAPKLLFHYYDKDFNNEADTPDNFQSRRPNTSFCFLDIRSPGLGDTAMYLCATSRDGQGGTEAFFGQGTRLTVV.